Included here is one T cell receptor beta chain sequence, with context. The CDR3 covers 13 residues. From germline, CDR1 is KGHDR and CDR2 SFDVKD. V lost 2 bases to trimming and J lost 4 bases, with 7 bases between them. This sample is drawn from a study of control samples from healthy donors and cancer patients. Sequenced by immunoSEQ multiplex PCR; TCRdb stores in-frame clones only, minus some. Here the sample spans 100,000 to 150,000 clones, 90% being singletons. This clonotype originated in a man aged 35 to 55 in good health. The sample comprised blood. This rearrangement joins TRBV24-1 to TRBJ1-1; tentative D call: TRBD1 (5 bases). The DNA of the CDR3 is TGTGCCACCAGTGATTCAGGGTCCACTGAAGCTTTCTTT. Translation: CATSDSGSTEAFF.